This TCR beta chain was recorded in a study of OX40 agonist ivuxolimab in advanced cancers. Data came from immunoSEQ multiplex PCR; TCRdb stores just in-frame clones and leaves some out. The sample holds around 66,000 clones, around 87% seen once. As regards this clone: What it recognizes is unknown.

General study points: Circulating CD4+ and CD8+ T cells showed clonal expansion by week 6 at 0.1 to 3.0 mg/kg.

The CDR3 totals 20 residues. The V segment lost 0 bases and the J segment 4 bases; nucleotides outside the gene matches: 13. Germline V gene data show CDR1 as LGHNA and CDR2 as YNFKEQ. The chain links TRBV4-2 to TRBJ2-1; the match to TRBD2 covers 12 bases. The specimen comprised CD4+ or CD8+ T cells sorted from blood, sampled in a trial of the OX40 agonist ivuxolimab. This clonotype was sampled from an adult with an advanced solid tumor such as melanoma, head and neck, liver or kidney cancer. The CDR3 here is CASSQDASASGRGRYNEQFF. The CDR3 DNA is TGTGCCAGCAGCCAAGATGCGTCGGCTAGCGGGAGGGGTCGGTACAATGAGCAGTTCTTC.